This T cell receptor (beta chain) came from a study of T-cell reconstitution after alpha-beta-depleted transplantation in children. Whole-study results and caveats: Day-60 TCRbeta diversity that was high in some patients was derived from surviving recipient T cells and thymic progenitors. Roughly two months post-transplant, alpha-beta T cells reportedly originated from several hundred graft clones that had expanded.

Unique molecular identifiers featured in how the TCRbeta library was prepared. Each CDR3 protein is one row after TCRdb ran MiXCR on the PCR reads. This table holds hundreds of thousands of distinct CDR3 sequences, roughly 8.2% found once. The CDR3 is made up of 12 amino acids. The V gene's germline CDR1 is LGHNT and CDR2 FRNRAP. V dropped 6 bases and J dropped 7 bases, with 9 bases sitting between them. This clonotype has a count of ten or more. What it binds is unknown. This receptor was identified in a male patient between 10 and 17 years old who had a stem cell transplant for acute lymphoblastic leukemia, so the T cells may come from the graft donor. The J gene is TRBJ2-2, the V gene TRBV12-5; possibly TRBD2 for D (6 bases). Sequenced material: PBMCs, mostly from graft donor cells, taken 180 days after TCRalphabeta/CD19-depleted stem cell transplant. The chain's CDR3 is CASGGEVGELFF. In nucleotides, the CDR3 is TGTGCTAGTGGCGGGGAGGTCGGGGAGCTGTTTTTT.